This T cell receptor (beta chain) was sequenced in a study of T cell clonality in common variable immunodeficiency. Study results and caveats: CVID subjects had higher TCRbeta clonality than healthy controls, most marked in about a third. Reportedly, TCR beta sequences from common variable immunodeficiency showed fewer deletions and N-nucleotide insertions.

CVID subjects were 15 female and 29 male, aged about 9 to 65. This clone was found many times. Its antigen is not identified. The CDR3 is cut off 3 residues early in the read; its end comes from the germline J gene. Control and CVID samples contributed equal amounts of genomic DNA. Some clones are missing from TCRdb's copy, which holds only in-frame ones; the method was immunoSEQ multiplex PCR. Listed for the sample are roughly 30,000 clones, none seen a single time. CDR3 size: 19 residues. Germline values: CDR1 LNHDA, CDR2 SQIVND (reference sequence). V dropped 5 bases and J dropped 3; count of bases not matched to a gene: 12.

This sequence joins TRBV19 and TRBJ2-2; 13 bases align to TRBD2. Source material: peripheral blood mononuclear cells. This sequence originates from a human donor with common variable immunodeficiency. The CDR3 sequence is CASSAGLAGRIPDTGELFF. The sequenced CDR3 bases are TGTGCCAGTAGTGCGGGACTAGCGGGAAGGATTCCGGACACCGGGGAG.